What follows are 2 T cell receptor beta chains derived from one specimen sequenced in a study of regulatory T cells in long-lasting Graves disease. The time point was: newly diagnosed GD, antithyroid drugs for less than 3 months. The authors made the TCR library using RNA they extracted from PBMCs. Construction of the TCR beta libraries employed iRepertoire HTBI primers in conjunction with Arm-PCR of CDR3 regions. TCRdb recomputed calls from the multiplex PCR reads with MiXCR, one row per CDR3 protein. The data show approximately 400,000 distinct CDR3 sequences, 12% seen once. In addition, the sample was reused for a study of T cells in Graves' hyperthyroidism and ophthalmopathy.

The source material was peripheral blood mononuclear cells (PBMCs), sampled at new diagnosis, from a patient treated with antithyroid drugs. These receptors were obtained from a woman between 18 and 29 years old with Graves disease.

This chain connects TRBV10-3 to TRBJ2-7; TRBD1 might be the D (6 bases). The CDR3 extends over 13 amino acids. V was cut by 6 bases and J by 3 bases, with 12 bases left in between. CDR1 is ENHRY and CDR2 is SYGVKD in the germline V gene. The CDR3: CAIRAPDSYEQYF. In nucleotides, the CDR3 is TGTGCCATCAGAGCACCGGACAGCTACGAGCAGTACTTC.

Many counts were recorded for this clonotype. V is TRBV19 and J is TRBJ1-1, with D maybe TRBD1 (5 bases). Germline values: CDR1 LNHDA, CDR2 SQIVND (reference sequence). Trimming pared 4 bases from V and 2 bases from J, leaving 14 bases between. There are 15 residues in the CDR3. The CDR3 nucleotides read TGTGCCAGTAGTACTATCTTTGGGGCAAACACTGAAGCTTTCTTT. This encodes CASSTIFGANTEAFF.